This record looks at one T cell receptor (beta chain) sequence and its context. Authors' analysis steps: Without quality scores, immunoSEQ junctional reads could not be filtered like full-length reads. Clones were sequenced by immunoSEQ multiplex PCR, and TCRdb holds only the in-frame ones, with some missing. The V and J calls and clone size come from that table; D and trimming were worked out from the DNA. This sample has about 1.1 million clones; roughly 74% occur once, and the top ten carry 0.6% to 0.75%. This entry comes from a study of shared clonotypes between healthy human individuals. This CDR3 contains 11 residues. Germline CDR1 GTSNPN, CDR2 SVGIG (reference sequence).

The TCR comes from a man between 18 and 35 years old in good health. Some clones in this sample may be carry-over from other donors' samples. The sample taken for sequencing was memory CD4+ T cells from PBMCs. Subset given: CD45RA-negative fraction. The gene calls are TRBV30 and TRBJ2-1; TRBD1 matches 12 bases. In nucleotides, the CDR3 is TGTGCGGGACAGGGGGCCCGTGAGCAGTTCTTC. As protein: CAGQGAREQFF.